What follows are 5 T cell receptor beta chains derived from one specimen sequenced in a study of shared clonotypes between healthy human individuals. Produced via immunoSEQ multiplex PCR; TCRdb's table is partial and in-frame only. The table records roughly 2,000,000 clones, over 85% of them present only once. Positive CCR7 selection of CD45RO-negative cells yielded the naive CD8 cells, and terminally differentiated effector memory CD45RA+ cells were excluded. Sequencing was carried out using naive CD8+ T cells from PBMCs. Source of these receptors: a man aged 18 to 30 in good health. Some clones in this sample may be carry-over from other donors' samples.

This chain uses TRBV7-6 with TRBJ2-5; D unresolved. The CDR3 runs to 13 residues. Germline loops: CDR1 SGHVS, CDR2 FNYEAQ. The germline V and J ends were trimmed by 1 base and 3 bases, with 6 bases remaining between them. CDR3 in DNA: TGTGCCAGCAGCTTAGATCCGAAAGAGACCCAGTACTTC. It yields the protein CASSLDPKETQYF.

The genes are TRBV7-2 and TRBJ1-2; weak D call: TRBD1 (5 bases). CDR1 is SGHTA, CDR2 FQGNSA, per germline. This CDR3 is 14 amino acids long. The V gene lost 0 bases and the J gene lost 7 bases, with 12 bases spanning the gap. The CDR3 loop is CASSLARGGTGYTF. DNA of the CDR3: TGTGCCAGCAGCTTAGCGCGGGGGGGTACTGGCTACACCTTC.

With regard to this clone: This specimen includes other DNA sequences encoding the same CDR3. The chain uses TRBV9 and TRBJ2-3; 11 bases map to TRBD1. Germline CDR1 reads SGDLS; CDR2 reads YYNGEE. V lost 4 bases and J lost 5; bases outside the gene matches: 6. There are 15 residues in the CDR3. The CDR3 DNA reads TGTGCCAGCAGCCCAGGGACAGGGGGAAGAGATACGCAGTATTTT. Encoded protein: CASSPGTGGRDTQYF.

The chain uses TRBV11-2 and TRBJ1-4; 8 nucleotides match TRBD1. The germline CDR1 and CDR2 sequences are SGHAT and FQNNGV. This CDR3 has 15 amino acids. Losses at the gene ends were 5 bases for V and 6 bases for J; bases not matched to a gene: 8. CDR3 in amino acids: CASSPPDRVHEKLFF. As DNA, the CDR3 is TGTGCCAGCAGCCCCCCGGACAGGGTCCATGAAAAACTGTTTTTT. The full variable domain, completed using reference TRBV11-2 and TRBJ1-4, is EAGVAQSPRYKIIEKRQSVAFWCNPISGHATLYWYQQILGQGPKLLIQFQNNGVVDDSQLPKDRFSAERLKGVDSTLKIQPAKLEDSAVYLCASSPPDRVHEKLFFGSGTQLSVL.

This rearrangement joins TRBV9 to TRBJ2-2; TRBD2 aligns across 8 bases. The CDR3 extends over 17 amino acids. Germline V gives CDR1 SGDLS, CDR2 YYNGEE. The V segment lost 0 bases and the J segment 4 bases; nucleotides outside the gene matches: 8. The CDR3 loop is CASSVAGRGRLTGELFF. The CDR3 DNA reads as TGTGCCAGCAGCGTAGCCGGGAGGGGTCGTCTCACCGGGGAGCTGTTTTTT.